These 15 T cell receptor beta chains came from one sample sequenced in a study of technical replicates of blood from several donors. Using immunoSEQ multiplex PCR, the repertoire was profiled, and TCRdb retains in-frame clones only, with some absent. This sample has tens of thousands of clones, with around 91% found just once. Sequencing was performed on T cells isolated from PBMCs. The source is a human donor in good health. Some clones in this sample may be carry-over from other donors' samples.

This clone was detected a few times. The CDR3 protein is CASSGPGNTEAFF. The CDR3 DNA reads as TGCGCCAGCAGTGGACCGGGAAACACTGAAGCTTTCTTT. The chain recombines TRBV10-1 with TRBJ1-1; D not certain. This CDR3 is 13 amino acids long. In germline, CDR1 is WNHNN, CDR2 SYGVQD (reference sequence). The V and J ends lost 4 bases and 2 bases respectively, with 8 bases between them.

V gene TRBV5-4 combines with J gene TRBJ2-1; TRBD2 aligns across 9 bases. Trimming cost V 4 bases and J 10 bases; bases outside gene matches: 9. CDR1 and CDR2 (germline): SGHNT, YYREEE (reference sequence). The CDR3 sequence is 14 residues long. The CDR3 sequence: CASSPGTSPKEQFF. Here the CDR3 DNA reads TGTGCCAGCAGCCCCGGGACTAGCCCGAAAGAGCAGTTCTTC.

To note about this clone: The sample carries other DNA sequences with the same CDR3. The chain has TRBV29-1 and TRBJ1-1; D is possibly TRBD1 (5 bases). Germline lookup yields CDR1 SQVTM and CDR2 ANQGSEA. Trimming took off 4 bases at V and 1 base at J, with 7 bases between the two ends. The CDR3 has 12 amino acids. Here the CDR3 DNA reads TGCAGCGTTGGTCAGGGGAACACTGAAGCTTTCTTT. Translated, it gives CSVGQGNTEAFF.

This rearrangement joins TRBV6-5 to TRBJ1-1, with 8 bases fitting TRBD1. V lost 2 bases, J lost 8 bases, and 7 bases stayed unmatched. From germline, CDR1 is MNHEY and CDR2 SVGAGI. The CDR3 covers 14 residues. The CDR3 reads CASSYHRTGSEAFF. DNA for the CDR3: TGTGCCAGCAGTTACCACAGGACAGGGAGCGAAGCTTTCTTT.

The gene calls are TRBV7-9 and TRBJ2-3; possibly TRBD2 for D (6 bases). The CDR3 sequence is 17 residues long. Germline-derived CDR1 and CDR2 are SEHNR and FQNEAQ (reference sequence). V lost 5 bases and J 6 bases, leaving 24 bases between the germline ends. The CDR3 reads CASSPPRRANSVDTQYF. For the CDR3, the DNA is TGTGCCAGCAGCCCCCCCCGGAGGGCTAATTCGGTGGATACGCAGTATTTT.

This chain connects TRBV9 to TRBJ1-5, with 10 bases fitting TRBD1. The CDR3 has 15 amino acids. Germline loops: CDR1 SGDLS, CDR2 YYNGEE. With V trimmed by 5 bases and J by 8 bases, 10 bases remained unmatched. CDR3 nucleotides: TGTGCCAGCAGTCCTTCGGGGACAGGGGATGAGCCCCAGCATTTT. Translating gives CASSPSGTGDEPQHF.

The genes are TRBV11-2 and TRBJ1-2, with 9 bases matching TRBD1. Germline CDR1 is SGHAT and CDR2 is FQNNGV. The CDR3 spans 14 residues. V trimming: 1 base; J trimming: 12 bases; junction bases outside the gene matches: 9. Written as DNA, the CDR3 is TGTGCCAGCAGCTTAGCCACGGACAGGGGATTCCACACCTTC. Its translation: CASSLATDRGFHTF.

The chain has TRBV2 and TRBJ1-4, with 9 bases aligning to TRBD1. Losses at the gene ends were 4 bases for V and 8 bases for J; bases not matched to a gene: 17. The germline V gene has CDR1 SNHLY and CDR2 FYNNEI. This CDR3 spans 18 amino acids. The CDR3 region has the DNA TGTGCCAGCAGTGGCCCCGCCCGGGACAGGGTTTATTGGGAAAAACTGTTTTTT. Amino acid sequence: CASSGPARDRVYWEKLFF. Variable domain in full (rest from reference TRBV2 and TRBJ1-4): EPEVTQTPSHQVTQMGQEVILRCVPISNHLYFYWYRQILGQKVEFLVSFYNNEISEKSEIFDDQFSVERPDGSNFTLKIRSTKLEDSAMYFCASSGPARDRVYWEKLFFGSGTQLSVL.

The rearrangement joins TRBV2 to TRBJ2-7; D is uncertain. V was cut by 5 bases and J by 4 bases, with 15 bases left in between. Germline CDR1 SNHLY, CDR2 FYNNEI. The CDR3 length is 14 residues. CDR3 DNA sequence: TGTGCCAGCAGTACCAGAACCATCCCATACGAGCAGTACTTC. This sequence encodes CASSTRTIPYEQYF.

The chain links TRBV11-3 to TRBJ1-1; 8 bases are shared with TRBD1. V lost 5 bases to trimming and J lost 1 base; unmatched junction nucleotides: 3. Germline lookup yields CDR1 SGHNT and CDR2 YENEEA. The CDR3 consists of 14 residues. This CDR3 reads CASSPTGGNTEAFF. The CDR3 bases are TGTGCCAGCAGCCCTACAGGGGGGAACACTGAAGCTTTCTTT.

This clone was seen a few times. The rearrangement joins TRBV30 to TRBJ2-7; TRBD1 might be the D (8 bases). CDR3 size: 15 residues. Germline-derived CDR1 and CDR2 are GTSNPN and SVGIG (reference sequence). V lost 3 bases and J 3 bases, leaving 18 bases between the germline ends. The CDR3 reads CAWRRGGQANYEQYF. Here the CDR3 DNA reads TGTGCCTGGAGGAGGGGGGGACAGGCGAACTACGAGCAGTACTTC.

The rearrangement joins TRBV13 to TRBJ2-5; a weak D match, TRBD1 (6 bases). From germline, CDR1 is PRHDT and CDR2 FYEKMQ (reference sequence). Trimming took off 6 bases at V and 2 bases at J, with 13 bases between the two ends. This CDR3 is built from 14 residues. CDR3 protein: CASSATGLQETQYF. The CDR3 DNA sequence: TGTGCCAGCAGTGCGACAGGTTTGCAAGAGACCCAGTACTTC.

As DNA, the CDR3 is TGTGCCAGCAGTTACTCGGACAGGACCTACGAGCAGTACTTC. It is translated as CASSYSDRTYEQYF. This sequence joins TRBV6-6 and TRBJ2-7, with 7 nucleotides matching TRBD1. Per germline, CDR1 MNHNY and CDR2 SVGAGI (reference sequence). The CDR3 consists of 14 residues. Losses at the gene ends were 0 bases for V and 2 bases for J; bases not matched to a gene: 1.

CDR3 sequence reads: CASSPPSGRAGKNIQYF. CDR3 nucleotides: TGTGCCAGCAGTCCTCCTAGCGGGAGGGCGGGCAAAAACATTCAGTACTTC. This chain uses TRBV28 with TRBJ2-4; 12 bases match TRBD2. V gave up 5 bases and J gave up 3 bases; unmatched junction bases: 8. The CDR3 is 17 amino acids. The germline V gene encodes CDR1 MDHEN and CDR2 SYDVKM.

This chain links TRBV27 with TRBJ2-7, with 8 bases fitting TRBD1. The germline gives CDR1 MNHEY, CDR2 SMNVEV (reference sequence). The CDR3 runs to 15 residues. With V trimmed by 5 bases and J by 7 bases, 13 bases remained unmatched. CDR3 sequence: CASSPEPQGAREQYF. In DNA form, the CDR3 reads TGTGCCAGCAGTCCTGAACCCCAGGGGGCGCGGGAGCAGTACTTC.